This T cell receptor beta chain appears in the sequencing data of a study of cytomegalovirus exposure and HLA in healthy donors. Findings and limits, study-wide: Near-uniform donor sequencing depth was presumed by presence/absence analyses.

Both 60 Vbeta primers and 13 Jbeta primers went into the PCR. The method was immunoSEQ multiplex PCR; TCRdb's version includes in-frame clones alone and lacks a portion of them. The data show approximately 190,000 clones, with 65% to 90% seen just once and about 5.7% held by the top ten. This CDR3 region has 15 residues. After removal of 1 base from V and 0 bases from J, the junction contained 2 bases not matched to a gene. Germline V lookup: CDR1 SGHTA, CDR2 FQGNSA. In regard to this clone: Its antigen is currently unknown.

Sequences were obtained from PBMCs. J is TRBJ2-7 and V is TRBV7-2, with TRBD2 identical over 8 bases. This clonotype originated in a middle-aged man in good health and CMV-seropositive. The CDR3 DNA sequence: TGTGCCAGCAGCTTAGAGCGGGGGTTCTCCTACGAGCAGTACTTC. The encoded protein is CASSLERGFSYEQYF.